Each of the 4 T cell receptor beta chains below was sequenced from the same sample in a study of blood T cell repertoires in COVID-19 (dated by TCRdb to 2020 to 2021). The method was the immunoSEQ multiplex PCR assay. In its TCRdb copy, this immuneACCESS table keeps in-frame sequences only and misses some clones. Where compared with another copy, unresolved V genes explain less than half of these, and the others have no known cause. This sample has about 76,000 clones in its table, and 70% to 90% of those were observed once. Clones ranked in the top ten supply 7% to 10% of the sample. The sample consisted of peripheral blood. These receptors all stem from a man aged 25 to 45 with acute or convalescent COVID-19.

Only a few counts were recorded for this clone. V is TRBV7-3 and J is TRBJ1-3; D may be TRBD1 (5 bases). Per germline, CDR1 SGHTA and CDR2 FQGTGA. This CDR3 has 17 amino acids. The V gene lost 2 bases and the J gene lost 0 bases, with 14 bases spanning the gap. The CDR3 spells CASSLGGALTSGNTIYF. The CDR3 DNA reads TGTGCCAGCAGCTTAGGTGGGGCACTAACCTCTGGAAACACCATATATTTT.

The V and J genes are TRBV5-1 and TRBJ1-1; 7 bases map to TRBD1. Germline V gene data show CDR1 as SGHRS and CDR2 as YFSETQ. The CDR3 consists of 14 residues. V trimming: 4 bases; J trimming: 2 bases; junction bases outside the gene matches: 5. CDR3 nucleotides: TGCGCCAGCAGCCAAGGGACAGCTAACACTGAAGCTTTCTTT. Translating gives CASSQGTANTEAFF.

This rearrangement joins TRBV5-5 to TRBJ1-1; weak D call: TRBD1 (5 bases). Between the trimmed V and J ends, which lost 2 bases and 7 bases, there was a span of 27 bases. Germline-derived CDR1 and CDR2 are SGHKS and YYEKEE (reference sequence). This CDR3 comprises 18 residues. The CDR3 region is CASSFSPLAGPPVGEAFF. CDR3 bases: TGTGCCAGCAGCTTTTCTCCCCTGGCAGGGCCTCCTGTAGGTGAAGCTTTCTTT. Full variable domain (rest looked up from reference TRBV5-5 and TRBJ1-1): DAGVTQSPTHLIKTRGQQVTLRCSPISGHKSVSWYQQVLGQGPQFIFQYYEKEERGRGNFPDRFSARQFPNYSSELNVNALLLGDSALYLCASSFSPLAGPPVGEAFFGQGTRLTVV.

CDR3 coding DNA: TGTGCCAGCAGCTTAGCGCAGGCAGGGCAAGAGACCCAGTACTTC. As protein: CASSLAQAGQETQYF. The chain couples TRBV7-2 to TRBJ2-5, with TRBD1 as a possible D gene (5 bases). The V end was cut by 0 bases, the J end by 2 bases, with 10 bases between. The CDR3 runs 15 residues. CDR1 and CDR2 from the germline V gene are SGHTA and FQGNSA.